This TCR beta chain is from a study of blood T cell repertoires in COVID-19. Clones were read by immunoSEQ multiplex PCR, and TCRdb kept only the in-frame ones, dropping some. The table has about 210,000 clones, around 84% seen once. The germline V gene encodes CDR1 MNHEY and CDR2 SVGEGT. V gave up 2 bases and J gave up 5 bases; unmatched junction bases: 3. There are 16 residues in the CDR3. The chain couples TRBV6-2 or TRBV6-3 to TRBJ2-5; 15 bases line up with TRBD2. The TCR comes from a human donor in a cohort sampled during active COVID-19. Input material: peripheral blood. CDR3 loop: CASSYGLAGGQETQYF. Here the CDR3 DNA reads TGTGCCAGCAGTTACGGACTAGCGGGAGGGCAGGAGACCCAGTACTTC.